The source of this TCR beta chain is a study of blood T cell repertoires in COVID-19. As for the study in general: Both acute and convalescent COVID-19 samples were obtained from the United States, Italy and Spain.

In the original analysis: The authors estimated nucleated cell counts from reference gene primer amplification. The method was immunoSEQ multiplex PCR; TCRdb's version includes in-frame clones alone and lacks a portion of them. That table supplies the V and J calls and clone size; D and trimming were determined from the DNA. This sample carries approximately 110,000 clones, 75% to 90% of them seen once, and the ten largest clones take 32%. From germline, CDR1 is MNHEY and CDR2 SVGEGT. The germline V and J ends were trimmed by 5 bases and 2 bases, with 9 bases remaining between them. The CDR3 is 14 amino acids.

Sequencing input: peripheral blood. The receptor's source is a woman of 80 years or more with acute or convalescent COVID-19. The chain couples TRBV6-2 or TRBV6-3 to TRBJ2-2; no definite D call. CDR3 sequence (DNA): TGTGCCAGCAGTCAAACTGCCAACACCGGGGAGCTGTTTTTT. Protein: CASSQTANTGELFF.